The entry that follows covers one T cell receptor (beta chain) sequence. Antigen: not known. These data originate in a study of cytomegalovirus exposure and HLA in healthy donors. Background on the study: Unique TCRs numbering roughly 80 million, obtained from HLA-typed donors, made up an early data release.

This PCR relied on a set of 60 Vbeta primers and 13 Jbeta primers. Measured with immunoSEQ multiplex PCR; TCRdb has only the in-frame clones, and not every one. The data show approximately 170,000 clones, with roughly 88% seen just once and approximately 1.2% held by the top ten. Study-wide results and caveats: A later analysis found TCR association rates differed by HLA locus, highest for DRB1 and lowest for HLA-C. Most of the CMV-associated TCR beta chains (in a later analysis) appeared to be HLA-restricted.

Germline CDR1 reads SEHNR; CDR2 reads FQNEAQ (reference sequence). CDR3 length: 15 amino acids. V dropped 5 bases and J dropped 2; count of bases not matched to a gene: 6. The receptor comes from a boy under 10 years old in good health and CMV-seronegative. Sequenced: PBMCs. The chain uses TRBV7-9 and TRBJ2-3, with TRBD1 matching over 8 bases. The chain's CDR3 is CASSRQGPNTDTQYF. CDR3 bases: TGTGCCAGCAGCCGACAGGGGCCTAACACAGATACGCAGTATTTT.